What follows are 2 T cell receptor beta chains derived from one specimen sequenced in a study of blood T cell repertoires in COVID-19. Repertoires were generated with immunoSEQ multiplex PCR, while TCRdb's copy carries only in-frame clones and drops some. The data hold 300,000 or so clones, with approximately 89% observed a single time. Sequencing input: peripheral blood. Receptors originate from a woman in her twenties or thirties who had recovered from COVID-19.

In this sample, this clone turned up once. The rearrangement links TRBV5-4 to TRBJ2-3; maybe TRBD1 (6 bases). Deletions cut 4 bases from V and 3 bases from J, with 15 bases between. The CDR3 is 15 residues long. Germline loops: CDR1 SGHNT, CDR2 YYREEE (reference sequence). CDR3: CASSLRAGATDTQYF. The CDR3 nucleotides are TGTGCCAGCAGCCTCCGGGCAGGGGCGACAGATACGCAGTATTTT.

A single count supports this clone. V and J are TRBV11-2 and TRBJ1-1, with 7 bases identical to TRBD1. Trimming took 1 base from V and 3 from J; bases not matched to a gene: 5. Germline V gene data show CDR1 as SGHAT and CDR2 as FQNNGV. The CDR3 runs to 15 residues. CDR3 nucleotides: TGTGCCAGCAGCTTAGGGGGACAGTCGTACACTGAAGCTTTCTTT. Translating gives CASSLGGQSYTEAFF.